The present entry profiles one T cell receptor (beta chain) with its context. This clone was counted between two and nine times. Its antigen remains undetermined. No clone much larger than this one lies a single base away; base qualities are absent. Using the immunoSEQ assay, the TCR beta locus was amplified and sequenced, producing bulk TCR Vbeta CDR3 data. Per the source publication's procedure: Non-productive CDR3s, sequences shorter than 7 amino acids, and those not starting with C or ending with F/W were excluded. Only specimens with at least 1000 reads were analysed, and clonotypes were defined at the amino acid level. Clonality was calculated as 1 minus Pielou's evenness. Library sizes were equalized by abundance-weighted random subsampling with replacement, which was repeated 100 times so that 95% confidence intervals could be reported. The Morisita overlap index was used to quantify repertoire overlap, and the top 40 clones in each specimen were examined for overlap with the irAE. Here the immuneACCESS table is served through TCRdb, limited to in-frame sequences with V and J called. Missing clones are a known gap in these copies; in checked studies unresolved V genes cover under half, and the rest lacks a known reason. That table gives V, J and clone size, and the DNA gave D and trimming. Recorded for this sample are roughly 5,000 clones; almost 65% of them occurred a single time. The leading ten clones occupy 5.7% of the sample.

In the germline V gene, CDR1 corresponds to SGHVS and CDR2 to FNYEAQ. Taken from cysteine to phenylalanine, the CDR3 has 16 residues. Only the CDR3 DNA is retained, 48 bases long and in frame from the first base. V was cut back by 1 base and J by 1 base, leaving a gap of 11 bases between them. The data originate from a study of T cells in tumors and immune-related adverse events (TCRdb year 2021). Reading the label with the study, this specimen's treatment or condition is: nivolumab (PD-1 blockade) given before sampling. The DNeasy Blood and Tissue Kit was used to extract DNA from formalin-fixed paraffin-embedded specimens.

The sample consisted of gut tissue, taken from a patient treated with anti-PD-1 therapy. The rearranged segments are TRBV7-6 and TRBJ1-3; the D gene identity is not certain. This clonotype originated in a female donor with metastatic renal cell carcinoma. The base sequence is TGTGCCAGCAGCTTAGACAGCGGAGCTTCTGGAAACACCATATATTTT. The encoded protein is CASSLDSGASGNTIYF. Joined to the reference TRBV7-6 and TRBJ1-3 proteins, this CDR3 gives the full variable domain: GAGVSQSPRYKVTKRGQDVALRCDPISGHVSLYWYRQALGQGPEFLTYFNYEAQQDKSGLPNDRFSAERPEGSISTLTIQRTEQRDSAMYRCASSLDSGASGNTIYFGEGSWLTVV.